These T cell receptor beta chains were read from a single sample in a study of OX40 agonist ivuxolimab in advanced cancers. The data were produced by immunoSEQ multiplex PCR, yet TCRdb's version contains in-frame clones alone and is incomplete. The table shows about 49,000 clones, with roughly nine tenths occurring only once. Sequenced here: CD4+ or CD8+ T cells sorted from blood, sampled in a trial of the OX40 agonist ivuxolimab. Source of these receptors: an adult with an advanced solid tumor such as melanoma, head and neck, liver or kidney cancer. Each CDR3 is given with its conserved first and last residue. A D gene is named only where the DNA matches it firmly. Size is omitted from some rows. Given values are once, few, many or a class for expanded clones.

cdr3_aa: CASSPGTDPGNTIYF; cdr3_nt: TGTGCCAGCTCACCAGGGACGGACCCTGGAAACACCATATATTTT; clone_size: -; d_call: -; j_call: TRBJ1-3; v_call: TRBV18
cdr3_aa: CATSRGTANYGYTF; cdr3_nt: TGTGCCACCAGCAGAGGTACAGCTAACTATGGCTACACCTTC; clone_size: -; d_call: -; j_call: TRBJ1-2; v_call: TRBV15
cdr3_aa: CASSVGIAGYNEQFF; cdr3_nt: TGTGCCAGCAGCGTGGGGATAGCGGGGTACAATGAGCAGTTCTTC; clone_size: -; d_call: TRBD2; j_call: TRBJ2-1; v_call: TRBV9
cdr3_aa: CASSLRTGPSNTEAFF; cdr3_nt: TGTGCCAGCAGTTTAAGGACAGGGCCCTCGAACACTGAAGCTTTCTTT; clone_size: -; d_call: TRBD1; j_call: TRBJ1-1; v_call: TRBV28
cdr3_aa: CASSLVGNSYNEQFF; cdr3_nt: TGTGCCAGCAGCTTGGTAGGGAACTCCTACAATGAGCAGTTCTTC; clone_size: -; d_call: -; j_call: TRBJ2-1; v_call: TRBV5-5
cdr3_aa: CASSEGSGGADGYTF; cdr3_nt: TGTGCCAGCAGTGAGGGGAGCGGGGGCGCGGATGGCTACACCTTC; clone_size: -; d_call: -; j_call: TRBJ1-2; v_call: TRBV6-1
cdr3_aa: CASSESRSYNEQFF; cdr3_nt: TGTGCCAGCAGTGAATCGCGGTCCTACAATGAGCAGTTCTTC; clone_size: -; d_call: -; j_call: TRBJ2-1; v_call: TRBV6-1
cdr3_aa: CASSEGPGGDTQYF; cdr3_nt: TGTGCCAGCAGTGAGGGGCCAGGGGGAGATACGCAGTATTTT; clone_size: -; d_call: TRBD1; j_call: TRBJ2-3; v_call: TRBV2
cdr3_aa: CASSGLTGGDTQYF; cdr3_nt: TGTGCCAGCAGTGGACTCACAGGGGGGGATACGCAGTATTTT; clone_size: few; d_call: TRBD1; j_call: TRBJ2-3; v_call: TRBV6-1
cdr3_aa: CASSRQSHYGYTF; cdr3_nt: TGTGCCAGCTCAAGACAGAGCCACTATGGCTACACCTTC; clone_size: -; d_call: -; j_call: TRBJ1-2; v_call: TRBV18
cdr3_aa: CASSPGTASYEQYF; cdr3_nt: TGCGCCAGCAGCCCCGGGACAGCCTCCTACGAGCAGTACTTC; clone_size: once; d_call: TRBD1; j_call: TRBJ2-7; v_call: TRBV5-1
cdr3_aa: CASSLRDSGNQPQHF; cdr3_nt: TGTGCCAGCAGCTTGAGGGACAGCGGCAATCAGCCCCAGCATTTT; clone_size: -; d_call: TRBD1; j_call: TRBJ1-5; v_call: TRBV7-8
cdr3_aa: CASSLAGQQPQHF; cdr3_nt: TGTGCCAGCAGCTTGGCAGGGCAACAGCCCCAGCATTTT; clone_size: -; d_call: -; j_call: TRBJ1-5; v_call: TRBV5-5
cdr3_aa: CSASGTAKNYGYTF; cdr3_nt: TGCAGCGCATCCGGGACAGCTAAAAACTATGGCTACACCTTC; clone_size: -; d_call: TRBD1; j_call: TRBJ1-2; v_call: TRBV29-1
cdr3_aa: CASSVGMGGNIQYF; cdr3_nt: TGTGCCAGCAGTGTGGGGATGGGGGGAAACATTCAGTACTTC; clone_size: -; d_call: -; j_call: TRBJ2-4; v_call: TRBV2
cdr3_aa: CAISREGDYSNQPQHF; cdr3_nt: TGTGCCATCAGTAGAGAGGGGGACTATAGCAATCAGCCCCAGCATTTT; clone_size: -; d_call: -; j_call: TRBJ1-5; v_call: TRBV10-3
cdr3_aa: CASSPDSTDTQYF; cdr3_nt: TGTGCCAGTAGTCCTGACAGCACAGATACGCAGTATTTT; clone_size: few; d_call: -; j_call: TRBJ2-3; v_call: TRBV19
cdr3_aa: CASSQGWSIPEQFF; cdr3_nt: TGCGCCAGCAGCCAAGGCTGGTCTATCCCTGAGCAGTTCTTC; clone_size: -; d_call: -; j_call: TRBJ2-1; v_call: TRBV4-1
cdr3_aa: CASSYSVLTYGYTF; cdr3_nt: TGTGCCAGCAGTTACTCGGTCTTGACCTATGGCTACACCTTC; clone_size: -; d_call: -; j_call: TRBJ1-2; v_call: TRBV6-5
cdr3_aa: CASSLAGTGTYNEQFF; cdr3_nt: TGTGCCAGCAGCTTAGCGGGGACAGGGACTTACAATGAGCAGTTCTTC; clone_size: few; d_call: TRBD1; j_call: TRBJ2-1; v_call: TRBV11-3
cdr3_aa: CASSEMYTQYF; cdr3_nt: TGTGCCAGCAGTGAAATGTATACGCAGTATTTT; clone_size: -; d_call: -; j_call: TRBJ2-3; v_call: TRBV2
cdr3_aa: CASSEWVRDQPQHF; cdr3_nt: TGTGCCAGCAGTGAATGGGTCCGGGATCAGCCCCAGCATTTT; clone_size: once; d_call: -; j_call: TRBJ1-5; v_call: TRBV2
cdr3_aa: CASSVEAGRSYEQYF; cdr3_nt: TGTGCCAGCAGTGTGGAGGCAGGGAGATCTTACGAGCAGTACTTC; clone_size: -; d_call: -; j_call: TRBJ2-7; v_call: TRBV6-1
cdr3_aa: CASSLGPGAQNTEAFF; cdr3_nt: TGCGCCAGCAGCTTGGGTCCGGGGGCTCAGAACACTGAAGCTTTCTTT; clone_size: -; d_call: -; j_call: TRBJ1-1; v_call: TRBV5-1
cdr3_aa: CASAPTGGVTEAFF; cdr3_nt: TGTGCCAGCGCACCTACAGGGGGCGTCACTGAAGCTTTCTTT; clone_size: -; d_call: TRBD1; j_call: TRBJ1-1; v_call: TRBV5-5
cdr3_aa: CASGLGDSRYEQYF; cdr3_nt: TGTGCCAGCGGTCTGGGGGACAGTCGATACGAGCAGTACTTC; clone_size: -; d_call: TRBD1; j_call: TRBJ2-7; v_call: TRBV7-8
cdr3_aa: CASCPTTPGETQYF; cdr3_nt: TGCGCCAGCTGCCCGACAACCCCGGGGGAGACCCAGTACTTC; clone_size: -; d_call: -; j_call: TRBJ2-5; v_call: TRBV5-1
cdr3_aa: CASSPWTGRGTEAFF; cdr3_nt: TGTGCCAGCAGCCCTTGGACAGGTAGGGGCACTGAAGCTTTCTTT; clone_size: -; d_call: TRBD1; j_call: TRBJ1-1; v_call: TRBV7-9
cdr3_aa: CASSLVRGPAGELFF; cdr3_nt: TGTGCCAGCAGCTTAGTACGGGGGCCGGCCGGGGAGCTGTTTTTT; clone_size: -; d_call: -; j_call: TRBJ2-2; v_call: TRBV7-2
cdr3_aa: CAISDGQYEQYF; cdr3_nt: TGTGCCATCAGTGACGGGCAGTACGAGCAGTACTTC; clone_size: -; d_call: -; j_call: TRBJ2-7; v_call: TRBV10-3
cdr3_aa: CAISVDGVGRTEAFF; cdr3_nt: TGTGCCATCAGTGTTGATGGGGTCGGGCGGACTGAAGCTTTCTTT; clone_size: -; d_call: -; j_call: TRBJ1-1; v_call: TRBV10-3
cdr3_aa: CASRVMSPNTEAFF; cdr3_nt: TGCGCCAGCAGGGTTATGTCGCCGAACACTGAAGCTTTCTTT; clone_size: -; d_call: -; j_call: TRBJ1-1; v_call: TRBV5-1
cdr3_aa: CASSWLGSYGYTF; cdr3_nt: TGTGCCAGCAGCTGGCTCGGGAGTTATGGCTACACCTTC; clone_size: -; d_call: -; j_call: TRBJ1-2; v_call: TRBV4-2
cdr3_aa: CASSAGTTYEQYF; cdr3_nt: TGCGCCAGCAGTGCCGGGACAACCTACGAGCAGTACTTC; clone_size: few; d_call: -; j_call: TRBJ2-7; v_call: TRBV10-1
cdr3_aa: CASSQEIRAGELFF; cdr3_nt: TGCGCCAGCAGCCAAGAAATCCGAGCCGGGGAGCTGTTTTTT; clone_size: -; d_call: -; j_call: TRBJ2-2; v_call: TRBV4-1
cdr3_aa: CASSEGHPFKPQHF; cdr3_nt: TGTGCCAGCAGTGAGGGACACCCGTTCAAGCCCCAGCATTTT; clone_size: -; d_call: -; j_call: TRBJ1-5; v_call: TRBV2
cdr3_aa: CASSYSMDSGYTF; cdr3_nt: TGTGCCAGCAGTTACTCCATGGATTCGGGCTACACCTTC; clone_size: -; d_call: -; j_call: TRBJ1-2; v_call: TRBV6-6
cdr3_aa: CASSFGPGSSYEQYF; cdr3_nt: TGTGCCAGCAGCTTTGGACCGGGCTCTTCCTACGAGCAGTACTTC; clone_size: once; d_call: -; j_call: TRBJ2-7; v_call: TRBV5-4
cdr3_aa: CASRLGLAGGNEQFF; cdr3_nt: TGCGCCAGCAGATTGGGACTAGCGGGAGGGAATGAGCAGTTCTTC; clone_size: -; d_call: TRBD2; j_call: TRBJ2-1; v_call: TRBV5-1
cdr3_aa: CASRTGPATDTQYF; cdr3_nt: TGTGCCTCGCGGACTGGCCCTGCAACAGATACGCAGTATTTT; clone_size: -; d_call: -; j_call: TRBJ2-3; v_call: TRBV30
cdr3_aa: CASSRTSAGSTDTQYF; cdr3_nt: TGTGCCAGCAGTCGTACTAGCGCCGGCAGCACAGATACGCAGTATTTT; clone_size: -; d_call: TRBD2; j_call: TRBJ2-3; v_call: TRBV5-4
cdr3_aa: CASSSGRYNEQFF; cdr3_nt: TGCGCCAGCAGCTCCGGACGATACAATGAGCAGTTCTTC; clone_size: -; d_call: -; j_call: TRBJ2-1; v_call: TRBV5-1
cdr3_aa: CASSFWDENQPQHF; cdr3_nt: TGTGCCAGTAGTTTTTGGGATGAAAATCAGCCCCAGCATTTT; clone_size: few; d_call: -; j_call: TRBJ1-5; v_call: TRBV19
cdr3_aa: CASSEDRASAGNTIYF; cdr3_nt: TGTGCCAGCAGCGAGGACAGGGCGAGTGCTGGAAACACCATATATTTT; clone_size: -; d_call: TRBD1; j_call: TRBJ1-3; v_call: TRBV7-2
cdr3_aa: CASRNRRLNTEAFF; cdr3_nt: TGTGCCAGCAGGAACAGGAGATTGAACACTGAAGCTTTCTTT; clone_size: -; d_call: -; j_call: TRBJ1-1; v_call: TRBV7-9
cdr3_aa: CASSEETGPYTEAFF; cdr3_nt: TGTGCCAGCAGTGAAGAGACAGGACCCTACACTGAAGCTTTCTTT; clone_size: -; d_call: -; j_call: TRBJ1-1; v_call: TRBV6-1
cdr3_aa: CASSATSLDYGYTF; cdr3_nt: TGCGCCAGCAGCGCTACCTCCCTGGATTATGGCTACACCTTC; clone_size: -; d_call: -; j_call: TRBJ1-2; v_call: TRBV5-1
cdr3_aa: CASGLPYTGELFF; cdr3_nt: TGTGCTAGTGGTCTCCCCTACACCGGGGAGCTGTTTTTT; clone_size: -; d_call: -; j_call: TRBJ2-2; v_call: TRBV12-5
cdr3_aa: CASSVGTLRGYQETQYF; cdr3_nt: TGTGCCAGCAGCGTCGGGACTCTCAGGGGATACCAAGAGACCCAGTACTTC; clone_size: -; d_call: -; j_call: TRBJ2-5; v_call: TRBV11-2
cdr3_aa: CSVEGEGPTDTQYF; cdr3_nt: TGCAGCGTTGAGGGGGAGGGCCCCACAGATACGCAGTATTTT; clone_size: -; d_call: TRBD2; j_call: TRBJ2-3; v_call: TRBV29-1
cdr3_aa: CASSLASDSSYEQYF; cdr3_nt: TGTGCCAGCAGCTTAGCTAGCGATAGCTCCTACGAGCAGTACTTC; clone_size: few; d_call: -; j_call: TRBJ2-7; v_call: TRBV7-6
cdr3_aa: CASSRRTSGLNEQFF; cdr3_nt: TGCGCCAGCAGCCGAAGGACTAGCGGCTTGAATGAGCAGTTCTTC; clone_size: -; d_call: TRBD2; j_call: TRBJ2-1; v_call: TRBV4-1
cdr3_aa: CASSYGTGNTEAFF; cdr3_nt: TGTGCCAGCAGTTACGGGACGGGGAACACTGAAGCTTTCTTT; clone_size: -; d_call: -; j_call: TRBJ1-1; v_call: TRBV6-5
cdr3_aa: CASRLAGHSTDTQYF; cdr3_nt: TGCGCCAGTAGACTAGCGGGCCATAGCACAGATACGCAGTATTTT; clone_size: -; d_call: TRBD2; j_call: TRBJ2-3; v_call: TRBV5-1
cdr3_aa: CASSADSDGSNTGELFF; cdr3_nt: TGTGCCAGCAGTGCAGACTCGGACGGCTCGAACACCGGGGAGCTGTTTTTT; clone_size: -; d_call: -; j_call: TRBJ2-2; v_call: TRBV6-1